The 11 T cell receptor beta chains listed next were all sequenced from one sample in a study of PD-1 blockade in classical Hodgkin lymphoma. Every patient experienced relapse after autologous stem cell transplantation, and brentuximab vedotin exposure varied. Sequenced by immunoSEQ multiplex PCR; TCRdb stores in-frame clones only, minus some. The sample has some 20,000 clones; about two thirds are singletons. Sequencing was performed on peripheral blood mononuclear cells (PBMCs), taken at baseline. These receptors were taken from a human donor with classical Hodgkin lymphoma.

The rearrangement uses TRBV19 and TRBJ1-5, with unresolved D. From germline, CDR1 is LNHDA and CDR2 SQIVND (reference sequence). V lost 6 bases and J 1 base, leaving 13 bases between the germline ends. The CDR3 extends over 15 amino acids. The CDR3 bases are TGTGCCAGTAGAGTCTGGCAGGAAAGCAATCAGCCCCAGCATTTT. Translation gives CASRVWQESNQPQHF.

Sample share makes this clone medium-sized. The CDR3 nucleotides read TGTGCCAGCAGTCCAGGGGCTTCTGGAAACACCATATATTTT. Translation gives CASSPGASGNTIYF. The chain joins TRBV6-6 to TRBJ1-3; D is possibly TRBD1 (6 bases). Germline values: CDR1 MNHNY, CDR2 SVGAGI (reference sequence). This CDR3 contains 14 residues. Between the trimmed V and J ends, which lost 5 bases and 1 base, there was a span of 9 bases.

The V and J genes are TRBV9 and TRBJ2-3, with D possibly TRBD2 on 7 matching bases. Germline CDR1 reads SGDLS; CDR2 reads YYNGEE. This CDR3 contains 16 residues. The V gene lost 3 bases and the J gene lost 2 bases, with 16 bases spanning the gap. The CDR3 coding sequence is TGTGCCAGCAGCGGACGGACTAGGGGGATCACAGATACGCAGTATTTT. Translated, it gives CASSGRTRGITDTQYF.

This clone was found once. The V gene is TRBV6-1, the J gene TRBJ2-5; TRBD2 aligns across 7 bases. With 4 bases clipped from V and 1 base from J, the junction kept 6 bases outside the gene matches. The CDR3 loop spans 15 amino acids. From germline, CDR1 is MNHNS and CDR2 SASEGT. The CDR3 here is CASSVTSGIQETQYF. CDR3 bases: TGTGCCAGCAGTGTCACCAGCGGGATCCAAGAGACCCAGTACTTC.

V gene TRBV10-1 combines with J gene TRBJ2-3; weak D call: TRBD2 (6 bases). CDR3 length: 13 residues. CDR1 is WNHNN, CDR2 SYGVQD, per germline (reference sequence). Trimming shortened V by 3 bases and J by 5 bases, and 9 bases separated the two germline ends. The CDR3 region has the DNA TGCGCCAGCAGTGATGGGGGGTTAGATACGCAGTATTTT. Translated: CASSDGGLDTQYF.

CDR3 nucleotide sequence: TGCGCCAGCAGCCAAGAAGTGATAGAGCCGGGACCCCGCTCTGGAAACACCATATATTTT. This gives the protein CASSQEVIEPGPRSGNTIYF. The V call is TRBV4-1, the J call TRBJ1-3, with TRBD1 as a possible D gene (5 bases). Per germline, CDR1 MGHRA and CDR2 YSYEKL. The V end was cut by 0 bases, the J end by 0 bases, with 21 bases between. The CDR3 totals 20 residues.

A note on this clone: Germline is not matched at one junction end, which may reflect a read error. Other nucleotide sequences in the sample specify the same CDR3. V is TRBV10-3 and J is TRBJ1-2; TRBD1 aligns across 8 bases. Germline CDR1 reads ENHRY; CDR2 reads SYGVKD. This CDR3 comprises 13 residues. CDR3 region: CAISEDREGGYTF. The CDR3 DNA reads TGCGCCATCAGTGAGGACAGGGAGGGTGGCTACACCTTC.

The chain is built from TRBV7-3 and TRBJ2-1; D is undetermined. The CDR3 sequence is 15 residues long. The germline gives CDR1 SGHTA, CDR2 FQGTGA. The V end was cut by 4 bases, the J end by 6 bases, with 16 bases between. CDR3 residues: CASSSGPARGNEQFF. For the CDR3, the DNA is TGTGCCAGCAGCTCCGGACCAGCAAGAGGCAATGAGCAGTTCTTC.

The rearrangement links TRBV6-4 to TRBJ2-3; either TRBD1 or TRBD2 may supply D (5 bases each). Trimming pared 5 bases from V and 2 bases from J, leaving 8 bases between. Germline assignment: CDR1 MRHNA and CDR2 SNTAGT. This CDR3 contains 13 residues. CDR3 amino acids: CASSRDHTDTQYF. CDR3 nucleotides: TGTGCCAGCAGTAGGGACCACACAGATACGCAGTATTTT.

Written as DNA, the CDR3 is TGTGCCAGCAGTTTCATGACTAGCGCCCCGAGGTTCTTC. It translates to CASSFMTSAPRFF. The V gene is TRBV28, the J gene TRBJ2-1; the match to TRBD2 covers 8 bases. J was trimmed by 15 bases and V by 3 bases; bases with no gene match: 10. The CDR3 length is 13 residues. Germline lookup yields CDR1 MDHEN and CDR2 SYDVKM.

This clone was observed once. The rearrangement joins TRBV20-1 to TRBJ2-3, with 7 bases that match TRBD2. The junction had 11 bases not matched to a gene; V was cut back by 6 bases and J by 14 bases. The CDR3 covers 11 residues. Germline CDR1 is DFQATT and CDR2 is SNEGSKA (reference sequence). CDR3 region: CSAKAGTKRYF. The CDR3 bases are TGCAGTGCCAAAGCGGGGACCAAGAGGTATTTT.